What follows are 30 T cell receptor beta chains derived from one specimen sequenced in a study of beta chain features in type 1 diabetes. Overall study results and limits: Type 1 diabetes patients had TCRB CDR3s that were shorter (moderately but significantly so) in all four CD4+ subsets.

Sequenced material consisted of expressed TCRB transcripts (all of the isolated RNA was reverse transcribed). The repertoire was sequenced with immunoSEQ multiplex PCR; TCRdb's copy has only in-frame clones and lacks some. Of over 200,000 clones in the sample, approximately 11% were seen once. No antigens are known for them. Sequenced: naive CD4+ T cells from blood. These receptors all come from a man under 40 with type 1 diabetes.

V and J are TRBV25-1 and TRBJ1-4; D is unresolved. Germline values: CDR1 MGHDK, CDR2 SYGVNS. The CDR3 extends over 12 amino acids. The V end was cut by 5 bases, the J end by 5 bases, with 6 bases between. CDR3 sequence (DNA): TGTGCCAGCAGTTACATAAATGAAAAACTGTTTTTT. It yields the protein CASSYINEKLFF.

This clone appeared a few times. The rearrangement links TRBV15 to TRBJ2-3; 11 bases match TRBD2. V lost 4 bases and J lost 3; bases outside the gene matches: 9. CDR1 and CDR2 from the germline V gene are LNHNV and YYDKDF (reference sequence). The CDR3 runs to 17 residues. In DNA form, the CDR3 reads TGTGCCACCAGCAAACCTACTAGCGGGGGAACTACAGATACGCAGTATTTT. It translates to CATSKPTSGGTTDTQYF. Combining the CDR3 with reference TRBV15 and TRBJ2-3 gives the whole variable domain DAMVIQNPRYQVTQFGKPVTLSCSQTLNHNVMYWYQQKSSQAPKLLFHYYDKDFNNEADTPDNFQSRRPNTSFCFLDIRSPGLGDTAMYLCATSKPTSGGTTDTQYFGPGTRLTVL.

This clone turned up a few times. This rearrangement joins TRBV19 to TRBJ1-1, with no clear D. The CDR3 has 12 residues. The germline gives CDR1 LNHDA, CDR2 SQIVND (reference sequence). The V and J ends lost 5 bases and 8 bases respectively, with 12 bases between them. The CDR3, as DNA: TGTGCCAGTAGTTCCGCGGGGAGGGAAGCTTTCTTT. As protein: CASSSAGREAFF.

This clone was observed a handful of times. This chain links TRBV7-2 with TRBJ1-2; possible D gene TRBD1, 5 bases. With 5 bases removed from V and 2 bases from J, the gap between germline ends came to 9 bases. The germline V gene has CDR1 SGHTA and CDR2 FQGNSA. CDR3 size: 13 residues. CDR3 DNA sequence: TGTGCCAGCAGCAAGACAGCCAACTATGGCTACACCTTC. It translates to CASSKTANYGYTF.

In this sample, this clone turned up a few times. This chain joins TRBV2 and TRBJ1-2, with 8 bases that match TRBD1. The CDR3 extends over 15 amino acids. V dropped 5 bases and J dropped 4; count of bases not matched to a gene: 9. Germline loops: CDR1 SNHLY, CDR2 FYNNEI. This chain's CDR3 is CASSILQGDGYGYTF. The DNA for the CDR3 is TGTGCCAGCAGTATCCTACAGGGGGATGGCTATGGCTACACCTTC.

Only a few counts were recorded for this clone. V usage is TRBV19 and J usage is TRBJ1-2; the D is unclear. CDR1 and CDR2 from the germline V gene are LNHDA and SQIVND (reference sequence). The CDR3 extends over 11 amino acids. Trimming took 10 bases from V and 5 from J, leaving 11 bases between them. The CDR3 loop is CATSAGYGYTF. The CDR3 coding sequence is TGTGCCACCTCAGCGGGGTATGGCTACACCTTC.

This clone turned up a few times. This rearrangement joins TRBV5-1 to TRBJ2-3; D is possibly TRBD1 (5 bases). The V end was cut by 1 base, the J end by 4 bases, with 16 bases between. CDR1 is SGHRS and CDR2 is YFSETQ in the germline V gene. CDR3 length equals 16 residues. CDR3 sequence (DNA): TGCGCCAGCAGCTTGAGTGGCCAGGGTTTCGCAGATACGCAGTATTTT. Its protein product is CASSLSGQGFADTQYF.

This chain connects TRBV5-1 to TRBJ2-7, with 7 bases aligning to TRBD1. Per germline, CDR1 SGHRS and CDR2 YFSETQ. The ends lost 0 bases at V and 3 bases at J; junction bases unmatched: 3. The CDR3 totals 14 residues. The CDR3 region has the DNA TGCGCCAGCAGCTTGGGGCGACAGGGCTACGAGCAGTACTTC. It is translated as CASSLGRQGYEQYF.

On this clone itself: Other DNA sequences within the sample encode an identical CDR3. The CDR3 loop is CASSLGQAYQETQYF. CDR3 sequence (DNA): TGCGCCAGCAGCTTGGGCCAAGCGTACCAAGAGACCCAGTACTTC. V and J are TRBV5-1 and TRBJ2-5; D uncertain. There are 15 residues in the CDR3. Germline lookup yields CDR1 SGHRS and CDR2 YFSETQ. V lost 0 bases to trimming and J lost 0 bases, with 9 bases between them.

The table lists this clone with a few counts. The chain couples TRBV7-3 to TRBJ2-1; the match to TRBD1 covers 8 bases. Germline CDR1 is SGHTA and CDR2 is FQGTGA. The length of the CDR3 is 14 residues. J lost 4 bases, V lost 5 bases, and 4 bases had no gene match. The chain's CDR3 is CASSPGGTYNEQFF. In nucleotides, the CDR3 is TGTGCCAGCAGCCCAGGGGGCACGTACAATGAGCAGTTCTTC.

The chain links TRBV7-2 to TRBJ2-5, with TRBD1 identical over 9 bases. Germline values: CDR1 SGHTA, CDR2 FQGNSA. V lost 4 bases to trimming and J lost 4 bases; unmatched junction nucleotides: 7. The CDR3 has 15 amino acids. The DNA for the CDR3 is TGTGCCAGCAGCTCCCAGACAGGGGGGGCAGAGACCCAGTACTTC. It is translated as CASSSQTGGAETQYF.

In DNA, the CDR3 is TGCAGCGTTTCTGACAGGGTCGGCGACGAGCAGTACTTC. Translated: CSVSDRVGDEQYF. The V call is TRBV29-1, the J call TRBJ2-7; 7 nucleotides align to TRBD1. This CDR3 has 13 amino acids. Germline CDR1 and CDR2: SQVTM and ANQGSEA. J lost 5 bases, V lost 5 bases, and 9 bases had no gene match.

This clone came up a few times. CDR3 in amino acids: CASSQGRRLNEKLFF. CDR3 DNA sequence: TGTGCCAGCAGCCAAGGTCGGAGGTTAAATGAAAAACTGTTTTTT. The rearrangement uses TRBV14 and TRBJ1-4, with no clear D. The V and J ends lost 1 base and 5 bases respectively, with 11 bases between them. Germline CDR1 is SGHDN and CDR2 is FVKESK. CDR3 length equals 15 residues.

This clone was seen a handful of times. The chain links TRBV28 to TRBJ2-7; D may be TRBD1 (5 bases). The germline V and J ends were trimmed by 6 bases and 0 bases, with 9 bases remaining between them. The germline V gene encodes CDR1 MDHEN and CDR2 SYDVKM. The CDR3 extends over 13 amino acids. The CDR3 region has the DNA TGTGCCAGCAGGGGGCAAGCCTCCTACGAGCAGTACTTC. It specifies CASRGQASYEQYF.

This clone has a handful of counts. The rearrangement uses TRBV5-1 and TRBJ1-2, with 7 bases aligning to TRBD1. Germline lookup yields CDR1 SGHRS and CDR2 YFSETQ. The CDR3 is made up of 14 amino acids. V lost 0 bases and J lost 6; bases outside the gene matches: 5. The CDR3 DNA is TGCGCCAGCAGCTTGGTGGAGGGGGCCAATGGCTACACCTTC. Encoded protein: CASSLVEGANGYTF.

The J gene is TRBJ2-5, the V gene TRBV25-1, with TRBD1 matching over 9 bases. CDR3 length: 14 residues. J was trimmed by 5 bases and V by 6 bases; bases with no gene match: 7. Looked up from germline, CDR1 is MGHDK and CDR2 is SYGVNS. This CDR3 is CASSDGTGYETQYF. The CDR3 DNA follows: TGTGCCAGCAGCGATGGGACAGGGTACGAGACCCAGTACTTC.

This clone was observed a few times. V and J are TRBV5-1 and TRBJ2-7, with D perhaps matching TRBD1 (5 bases). Trimming took 0 bases from V and 4 from J, leaving 17 bases between them. The V gene's germline CDR1 is SGHRS and CDR2 YFSETQ. CDR3 size: 16 residues. In DNA, the CDR3 is TGCGCCAGCAGCTTGGGAAACTCGCAGGGCCGGTACGAGCAGTACTTC. As protein: CASSLGNSQGRYEQYF.

The rearrangement links TRBV2 to TRBJ2-1; 7 bases agree with TRBD1. Unmatched junction bases numbered 9, after V lost 6 bases and J lost 7 bases. The germline V gene encodes CDR1 SNHLY and CDR2 FYNNEI. This CDR3 has 14 residues. As DNA, the CDR3 is TGTGCCAGCAGGTTACAGGGGATTCGAAATGAGCAGTTCTTC. The encoded protein is CASRLQGIRNEQFF.

The DNA for the CDR3 is TGTGCCAGCAGCTTACAACCTCGGGCTTTCTTT. Protein sequence: CASSLQPRAFF. This chain links TRBV7-9 with TRBJ1-1; no reliable D call. Looked up from germline, CDR1 is SEHNR and CDR2 is FQNEAQ (reference sequence). This CDR3 has 11 residues. The ends were cut back, 2 bases at V and 11 bases at J, with 9 bases in the middle.

The rearrangement links TRBV9 to TRBJ1-2; the D is unclear. V lost 0 bases to trimming and J lost 6 bases, with 15 bases between them. Germline V CDR1 and CDR2: SGDLS, YYNGEE. The CDR3 consists of 15 residues. In nucleotides, the CDR3 is TGTGCCAGCAGCGTAGAACCTCGTTCCACGGATGGCTACACCTTC. It yields the protein CASSVEPRSTDGYTF.

The chain recombines TRBV5-4 with TRBJ2-3; D possibly corresponds to TRBD2 (5 bases). From germline, CDR1 is SGHNT and CDR2 YYREEE (reference sequence). V gave up 10 bases and J gave up 1 base, with 13 bases separating them. This CDR3 has 13 residues. The CDR3 coding sequence is TGTGCCGTGTTCGGTAGCGGCACAGATACGCAGTATTTT. Encoded protein: CAVFGSGTDTQYF.

This clone was recorded a few times. V gene TRBV29-1 combines with J gene TRBJ2-2; 14 bases map to TRBD2. V gave up 6 bases and J gave up 7 bases; unmatched junction bases: 7. The CDR3 runs 15 residues. From germline, CDR1 is SQVTM and CDR2 ANQGSEA. The CDR3 nucleotides read TGCAGCGTAAACTCCGGGACTAGCGGGGGCGGGGAGCTGTTTTTT. It translates to CSVNSGTSGGGELFF.

V usage is TRBV4-3 and J usage is TRBJ2-7; TRBD1 agrees at 8 bases. In germline, CDR1 is LGHNA, CDR2 YSLEER. With V trimmed by 4 bases and J by 2 bases, 4 bases remained unmatched. The CDR3 is 14 amino acids. The CDR3 DNA reads as TGCGCCAGCAGCCTAGGACAGGGAGCCTACGAGCAGTACTTC. Protein: CASSLGQGAYEQYF.

This clone was counted only a few times. The chain has TRBV7-2 and TRBJ2-1; D might be TRBD2 (7 bases). Trimming took off 5 bases at V and 12 bases at J, with 14 bases between the two ends. The CDR3 loop spans 12 amino acids. CDR1 is SGHTA, CDR2 FQGNSA, per germline. CDR3 sequence: CASSPGGPLQFF. Here the CDR3 DNA reads TGTGCCAGCAGCCCCGGGGGGCCTTTGCAGTTCTTC.

The CDR3 protein is CAWTPPQETQYF. CDR3 in DNA: TGTGCCTGGACCCCTCCCCAAGAGACCCAGTACTTC. J is TRBJ2-5 and V is TRBV30; no clear D gene. CDR1 is GTSNPN, CDR2 SVGIG, per germline (reference sequence). The CDR3 consists of 12 residues. Trimming took 4 bases from V and 1 from J, leaving 7 bases between them.

The rearrangement links TRBV15 to TRBJ2-1; tentative D call: TRBD2 (6 bases). Germline CDR1 LNHNV, CDR2 YYDKDF (reference sequence). Trimming stripped 3 bases from V and 0 bases from J, with 9 bases between. This CDR3 region has 15 residues. CDR3 in DNA: TGTGCCACCAGCAGTTTAGCGGCCTCCTACAATGAGCAGTTCTTC. Translating gives CATSSLAASYNEQFF.

This clone has just a few counts. The genes are TRBV29-1 and TRBJ2-1, with D possibly TRBD1 on 6 matching bases. The CDR3 consists of 13 residues. Germline V gives CDR1 SQVTM, CDR2 ANQGSEA. V dropped 3 bases and J dropped 6 bases, with 12 bases sitting between them. CDR3 DNA sequence: TGCAGCGTTGAGGGTAGCAGGGGCAATGAGCAGTTCTTC. Its translation is CSVEGSRGNEQFF.

V is TRBV18 and J is TRBJ2-7, with 9 bases matching TRBD2. V was pared by 2 bases and J by 7 bases, with 3 bases of the junction left unmatched. The germline V gene encodes CDR1 KGHSH and CDR2 LQKENI. CDR3 length: 13 residues. CDR3 residues: CASSPVLAGEQYF. CDR3 nucleotide sequence: TGTGCCAGCTCACCAGTACTAGCGGGTGAGCAGTACTTC.

V gene TRBV7-2 combines with J gene TRBJ1-2; no reliable D call. CDR1 SGHTA and CDR2 FQGNSA come from the germline V gene. V was cut by 5 bases and J by 9 bases, with 22 bases left in between. The CDR3 has 15 amino acids. CDR3 sequence: CASSQDTVRNWSYTF. CDR3 sequence (DNA): TGTGCCAGCAGCCAAGACACAGTCCGTAATTGGAGCTACACCTTC.

The sample holds a few counts of this clone. The CDR3 loop reads CASSKDTGEETQYF. CDR3 DNA sequence: TGTGCCAGCAGCAAGGACACCGGCGAGGAGACCCAGTACTTC. The rearrangement links TRBV7-9 to TRBJ2-5; TRBD1 might be the D (5 bases). The ends were cut back, 5 bases at V and 5 bases at J, with 15 bases in the middle. Germline V lookup: CDR1 SEHNR, CDR2 FQNEAQ (reference sequence). The CDR3 is 14 amino acids.